Below, 28 T cell receptor beta chains from the same sample are listed, as sequenced in a study of cytomegalovirus exposure and HLA in healthy donors. The PCR made use of 60 Vbeta and 13 Jbeta primers. Generated by immunoSEQ multiplex PCR, the TCRdb table keeps only in-frame clones and is missing some. Among approximately 96,000 clones listed, around 72% were seen once. The sample consisted of PBMCs. The origin of the receptors is a male donor in good health and CMV-seronegative.

A single count supports this clone. The rearrangement links TRBV23-1 to TRBJ1-4; D is ambiguous. TRBV23-1 counts as an open reading frame of uncertain function. The V gene lost 8 bases and the J gene lost 2 bases, with 15 bases spanning the gap. The CDR3 has 15 residues. This CDR3 reads CASSTAGSTNEKLFF. The CDR3 region has the DNA TGCGCCAGCTCAACCGCCGGGTCCACTAATGAAAAACTGTTTTTT.

The chain is built from TRBV20-1 and TRBJ1-2; a weak D match, TRBD1 (5 bases). This CDR3 is built from 10 residues. Trimming left V 5 bases short and J 8 bases short, with 9 bases between. CDR1 is DFQATT, CDR2 SNEGSKA, per germline (reference sequence). CDR3 bases: TGCAGTGCTGGGGGGGTCGGCTACACCTTC. Its protein is CSAGGVGYTF.

The chain recombines TRBV27 with TRBJ2-1, with D unclear. The germline V gene encodes CDR1 MNHEY and CDR2 SMNVEV (reference sequence). Trimming pared 0 bases from V and 3 bases from J, leaving 6 bases between. CDR3 length: 14 residues. CDR3 nucleotide sequence: TGTGCCAGCAGTTTATCGAGATACTACAATGAGCAGTTCTTC. Translating it yields CASSLSRYYNEQFF.

This chain uses TRBV5-1 with TRBJ1-1; 8 nucleotides match TRBD1. V gave up 4 bases and J gave up 4 bases; unmatched junction bases: 9. The CDR3 runs 15 residues. CDR1 is SGHRS, CDR2 YFSETQ, per germline. The CDR3 nucleotides read TGCGCCAGCAGCGCCGGACAGGGAATTGTCACTGAAGCTTTCTTT. Its protein is CASSAGQGIVTEAFF.

V usage is TRBV5-1 and J usage is TRBJ2-6; 12 bases are shared with TRBD1. V gave up 5 bases and J gave up 4 bases; unmatched junction bases: 7. The CDR3 extends over 17 amino acids. Germline CDR1 and CDR2: SGHRS and YFSETQ. The CDR3 loop is CASSLGQGASGANVLTF. The DNA of the CDR3 is TGCGCCAGCAGTCTGGGACAGGGGGCCTCGGGGGCCAACGTCCTGACTTTC.

The table lists this clone with a few counts. The chain carries TRBV28 and TRBJ2-2; 9 bases fit TRBD1. Germline CDR1 is MDHEN and CDR2 is SYDVKM. After removal of 2 bases from V and 7 bases from J, the junction contained 5 bases not matched to a gene. The CDR3 extends over 15 amino acids. CDR3: CASSLLGTGLGELFF. The CDR3 DNA is TGTGCCAGCAGTTTACTCGGGACAGGGCTCGGGGAGCTGTTTTTT.

The rearrangement links TRBV19 to TRBJ2-2, with 10 positions matching TRBD1. V trimming: 7 bases; J trimming: 7 bases; junction bases outside the gene matches: 12. Germline CDR1 and CDR2: LNHDA and SQIVND (reference sequence). This CDR3 region has 16 residues. The DNA for the CDR3 is TGTGCCAGTATAGGGCAAAGGACAGGGGGTATCGGGGAGCTGTTTTTT. Protein sequence: CASIGQRTGGIGELFF.

This clone was seen a few times. This chain connects TRBV6-1 to TRBJ2-1; 7 positions agree with TRBD1. CDR1 and CDR2 from the germline V gene are MNHNS and SASEGT. J gave up 5 bases and V 6 bases, and 7 bases lay outside the gene matches. The CDR3 runs 14 residues. The CDR3 sequence is CASRVSQGHNEQFF. CDR3 bases: TGTGCCAGCAGAGTATCACAGGGGCACAATGAGCAGTTCTTC.

V is TRBV27 and J is TRBJ1-5, with D possibly matching TRBD1 (5 bases). Trimming pared 4 bases from V and 1 base from J, leaving 17 bases between. The CDR3 is 17 residues long. Germline V gene sequence: CDR1 MNHEY, CDR2 SMNVEV (reference sequence). CDR3 sequence (DNA): TGTGCCAGCAGTTCTCGGGGGGTGCTAATAAGCAATCAGCCCCAGCATTTT. It encodes CASSSRGVLISNQPQHF.

The gene calls are TRBV5-6 and TRBJ2-7; TRBD2 agrees at 10 bases. The junction had 7 bases not matched to a gene; V was cut back by 4 bases and J by 0 bases. The germline gives CDR1 SGHDT, CDR2 YYEEEE. The CDR3 loop spans 16 amino acids. CDR3 sequence: CASSPGPSGSSYEQYF. The CDR3 DNA follows: TGTGCCAGCAGCCCTGGCCCTAGCGGGAGCTCCTACGAGCAGTACTTC.

This chain links TRBV28 with TRBJ1-5; D might be TRBD1 (6 bases). The CDR3 consists of 18 residues. Germline values: CDR1 MDHEN, CDR2 SYDVKM. The V end lost 5 bases, the J end lost 5 bases, and 25 bases lay between the germline ends. In DNA, the CDR3 is TGTGCCAGCAGTCCACCTGGACAGCCCCCTATCATGGATCAGCCCCAGCATTTT. It yields the protein CASSPPGQPPIMDQPQHF. Filled out from reference TRBV28 and TRBJ1-5, the complete variable domain reads DVKVTQSSRYLVKRTGEKVFLECVQDMDHENMFWYRQDPGLGLRLIYFSYDVKMKEKGDIPEGYSVSREKKERFSLILESASTNQTSMYLCASSPPGQPPIMDQPQHFGDGTRLSIL.

The chain couples TRBV9 to TRBJ2-7, with 13 bases that match TRBD2. The CDR3 runs to 15 residues. Germline assignment: CDR1 SGDLS and CDR2 YYNGEE. V was pared by 4 bases and J by 2 bases, with 3 bases of the junction left unmatched. The CDR3 DNA reads TGTGCCAGCAGCCCCGGACTAGCGGGAGCCTACGAGCAGTACTTC. Translation: CASSPGLAGAYEQYF.

The sample holds a few counts of this clone. The chain has TRBV28 and TRBJ1-5; weak D call: TRBD1 (6 bases). Germline CDR1 reads MDHEN; CDR2 reads SYDVKM. The CDR3 sequence is 14 residues long. The germline V and J ends were trimmed by 5 bases and 9 bases, with 17 bases remaining between them. This CDR3 reads CASSITGPGRPQHF. The CDR3 region has the DNA TGTGCCAGCAGTATCACAGGGCCCGGCCGGCCCCAGCATTTT.

The chain is built from TRBV27 and TRBJ2-7, with no clear D. In germline, CDR1 is MNHEY, CDR2 SMNVEV (reference sequence). The CDR3 loop spans 13 amino acids. V lost 2 bases, J lost 3 bases, and 8 bases lay in between. The CDR3 loop is CASSLRGFYEQYF. CDR3 nucleotides: TGTGCCAGCAGTTTACGCGGTTTCTACGAGCAGTACTTC.

The CDR3 loop reads CASSKGPGAAGANVLTF. In DNA, the CDR3 is TGTGCCAGCAGCAAAGGTCCAGGGGCAGCTGGGGCCAACGTCCTGACTTTC. The chain has TRBV21-1 and TRBJ2-6; the table names TRBD1, a call not compared with the DNA. TRBV21-1 constitutes a pseudogene. The CDR3 is made up of 17 amino acids.

CDR3 nucleotides: TGTGCCAGCAGTGAAGCTGGGGACAGGGCCCCGGATACGCAGTATTTT. Protein sequence: CASSEAGDRAPDTQYF. The chain has TRBV6-1 and TRBJ2-3; 9 bases fit TRBD1. V trimming: 0 bases; J trimming: 6 bases; junction bases outside the gene matches: 7. There are 16 residues in the CDR3. The germline CDR1 and CDR2 sequences are MNHNS and SASEGT.

The genes are TRBV5-4 and TRBJ1-6; D unresolved. Trimming cost V 2 bases and J 6 bases, with 18 bases left between them. The CDR3 is 17 amino acids. CDR1 is SGHNT and CDR2 is YYREEE in the germline V gene (reference sequence). The CDR3 here is CASSFGDVGSANSPLHF. The CDR3 DNA follows: TGTGCCAGCAGCTTTGGAGACGTAGGCTCCGCTAATTCACCCCTCCACTTT. The whole variable domain, remainder taken from reference TRBV5-4 and TRBJ1-6, is ETGVTQSPTHLIKTRGQQVTLRCSSQSGHNTVSWYQQALGQGPQFIFQYYREEENGRGNFPPRFSGLQFPNYSSELNVNALELDDSALYLCASSFGDVGSANSPLHFGNGTRLTVT.

The chain links TRBV27 to TRBJ2-1; 10 bases map to TRBD1. V shed 3 bases, J shed 8 bases, and the junction held 7 bases outside the gene matches. CDR1 MNHEY and CDR2 SMNVEV come from the germline V gene (reference sequence). This CDR3 is built from 15 residues. The CDR3 sequence is CASSLNRDRGHEQFF. The CDR3 DNA reads TGTGCCAGCAGTTTGAACCGGGACAGGGGTCATGAGCAGTTCTTC.

This chain links TRBV15 with TRBJ2-1; D is perhaps TRBD2 (6 bases). The V end was cut by 7 bases, the J end by 3 bases, with 10 bases between. Germline CDR1 LNHNV, CDR2 YYDKDF (reference sequence). CDR3 length: 13 amino acids. The DNA for the CDR3 is TGTGCCACCAATCCGGGGGTCTACAATGAGCAGTTCTTC. The encoded protein is CATNPGVYNEQFF.

This chain joins TRBV6-5 and TRBJ1-3; TRBD1 matches at 7 bases. The CDR3 spans 16 residues. In germline, CDR1 is MNHEY, CDR2 SVGAGI. The V gene end was trimmed by 2 bases and the J gene end by 0 bases; junction bases not matched to a gene: 4. The CDR3 is CASSYGDSRSGNTIYF. In DNA form, the CDR3 reads TGTGCCAGCAGTTACGGGGACAGTCGCTCTGGAAACACCATATATTTT.

The CDR3 region has the DNA TGTGCCAGCAGTTACTCCCAGGGTTACACAGATACGCAGTATTTT. It is translated as CASSYSQGYTDTQYF. This chain links TRBV6-5 with TRBJ2-3; TRBD1 might be the D (5 bases). V shed 0 bases and J shed 2 bases, with 9 bases lying between them. The germline V gene has CDR1 MNHEY and CDR2 SVGAGI. The CDR3 is 15 residues long.

This clone was observed a few times. The chain's CDR3 is CASSDGQATNEKLFF. In DNA form, the CDR3 reads TGTGCCAGCAGTGACGGACAGGCAACTAATGAAAAACTGTTTTTT. This chain links TRBV27 with TRBJ1-4; 7 bases align to TRBD1. The CDR3 has 15 amino acids. Trimming at V came to 5 bases and at J to 0 bases, leaving 3 bases not matched to a gene. Per the germline V gene, CDR1 is MNHEY and CDR2 is SMNVEV (reference sequence). The full variable domain, completed using reference TRBV27 and TRBJ1-4, is EAQVTQNPRYLITVTGKKLTVTCSQNMNHEYMSWYRQDPGLGLRQIYYSMNVEVTDKGDVPEGYKVSRKEKRNFPLILESPSPNQTSLYFCASSDGQATNEKLFFGSGTQLSVL.

J is TRBJ2-7 and V is TRBV27; TRBD2 matches 13 bases. Germline V gives CDR1 MNHEY, CDR2 SMNVEV (reference sequence). The ends lost 5 bases at V and 6 bases at J; junction bases unmatched: 10. The CDR3 consists of 16 residues. The CDR3 spells CASSGQLAGGPGEQYF. The CDR3 bases are TGTGCCAGCAGTGGACAACTAGCGGGAGGGCCTGGCGAGCAGTACTTC.

This chain links TRBV7-9 with TRBJ2-7; 8 nucleotides match TRBD1. The CDR3 loop spans 15 amino acids. Germline CDR1 reads SEHNR; CDR2 reads FQNEAQ (reference sequence). J lost 0 bases, V lost 5 bases, and 6 bases had no gene match. The CDR3 DNA sequence: TGTGCCAGCAGCCCGAGGACAGGGAGCTCCTACGAGCAGTACTTC. This codes for CASSPRTGSSYEQYF. Full variable domain (missing parts from reference TRBV7-9 and TRBJ2-7): DTGVSQNPRHKITKRGQNVTFRCDPISEHNRLYWYRQTLGQGPEFLTYFQNEAQLEKSRLLSDRFSAERPKGSFSTLEIQRTEQGDSAMYLCASSPRTGSSYEQYFGPGTRLTVT.

The gene calls are TRBV5-6 and TRBJ2-7; 10 bases are shared with TRBD2. V gave up 4 bases and J gave up 5 bases; unmatched junction bases: 6. The CDR3 has 14 amino acids. The germline V gene has CDR1 SGHDT and CDR2 YYEEEE. The CDR3 DNA reads as TGTGCCAGCAGCGGAGGACTAGCGGTCCACGAGCAGTACTTC. Translation: CASSGGLAVHEQYF.

About this clone: One end of the junction is discordant with germline, which a read error may explain. The V call is TRBV28, the J call TRBJ1-2; no definite D call. Germline V gene sequence: CDR1 MDHEN, CDR2 SYDVKM. This CDR3 has 13 residues. CDR3 loop: CASSFRVRYDYTF. Written as DNA, the CDR3 is TGTGCCAGCAGTTTCCGGGTTCGCTATGACTACACCTTC.

The gene calls are TRBV7-2 and TRBJ2-3; 7 bases are shared with TRBD2. Germline loops: CDR1 SGHTA, CDR2 FQGNSA. This CDR3 spans 13 amino acids. V dropped 0 bases and J dropped 7; count of bases not matched to a gene: 1. CDR3 nucleotides: TGTGCCAGCAGCTTAGCGCGGGGGAATACGCAGTATTTT. Its protein is CASSLARGNTQYF.

The V call is TRBV5-1, the J call TRBJ1-4; the D is unclear. Germline-derived CDR1 and CDR2 are SGHRS and YFSETQ. The CDR3 runs to 15 residues. Trimming removed 3 bases at V and 0 bases at J, with 9 bases between. The CDR3 DNA sequence: TGCGCCAGCAGCTCCAATACTGCAACTAATGAAAAACTGTTTTTT. As protein: CASSSNTATNEKLFF. Full variable domain (outside the CDR3, taken from reference TRBV5-1 and TRBJ1-4): KAGVTQTPRYLIKTRGQQVTLSCSPISGHRSVSWYQQTPGQGLQFLFEYFSETQRNKGNFPGRFSGRQFSNSRSEMNVSTLELGDSALYLCASSSNTATNEKLFFGSGTQLSVL.